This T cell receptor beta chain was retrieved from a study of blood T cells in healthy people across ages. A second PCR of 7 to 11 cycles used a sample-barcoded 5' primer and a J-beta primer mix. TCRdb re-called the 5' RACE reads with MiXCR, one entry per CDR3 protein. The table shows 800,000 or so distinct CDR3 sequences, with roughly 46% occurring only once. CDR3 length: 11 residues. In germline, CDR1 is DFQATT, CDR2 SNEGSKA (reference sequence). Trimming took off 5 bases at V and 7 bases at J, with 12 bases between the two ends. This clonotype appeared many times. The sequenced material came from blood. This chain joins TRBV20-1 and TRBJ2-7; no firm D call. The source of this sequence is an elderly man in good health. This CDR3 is CSASQMMEQYF. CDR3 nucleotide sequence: TGCAGTGCTTCCCAAATGATGGAGCAGTACTTC.